This T cell receptor beta chain emerged from a study of T cells in Graves' hyperthyroidism and ophthalmopathy. On the study more broadly: Before any treatment, at initial diagnosis, peripheral blood was collected.

Amplification targeted TCR beta CDR3 regions from RNA transcripts. The primer set for the first-round RT-PCR of the TCR CDR3 was HTBI. TCRdb reanalysed the multiplex PCR reads using MiXCR and keeps one entry per CDR3 protein. The sample lists more than 300,000 distinct CDR3 sequences, approximately 14% occurring once. This receptor was identified in a woman in her sixties or seventies with Graves' hyperthyroidism. Sequencing was carried out using blood.

The chain's CDR3 is CATPPDMNTEAFF. The CDR3 DNA reads as TGTGCCACCCCCCCAGACATGAACACTGAAGCTTTCTTT. V usage is TRBV27 and J usage is TRBJ1-1; D uncertain. The V end lost 10 bases, the J end lost 0 bases, and 12 bases lay between the germline ends. The CDR3 runs 13 residues. The germline V gene encodes CDR1 MNHEY and CDR2 SMNVEV (reference sequence).